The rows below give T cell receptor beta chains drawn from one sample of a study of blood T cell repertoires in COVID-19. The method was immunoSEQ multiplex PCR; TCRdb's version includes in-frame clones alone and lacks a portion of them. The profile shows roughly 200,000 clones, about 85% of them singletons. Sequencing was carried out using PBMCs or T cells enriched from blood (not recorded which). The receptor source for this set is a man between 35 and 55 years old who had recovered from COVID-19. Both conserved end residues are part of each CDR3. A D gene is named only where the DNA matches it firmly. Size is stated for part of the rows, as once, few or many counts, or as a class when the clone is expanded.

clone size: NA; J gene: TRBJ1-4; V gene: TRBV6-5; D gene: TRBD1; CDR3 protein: CASRPGTGREKLFF; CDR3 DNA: TGTGCCAGCAGGCCCGGGACAGGGAGGGAAAAACTGTTTTTT
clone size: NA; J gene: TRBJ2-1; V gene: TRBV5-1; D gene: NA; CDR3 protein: CASSAEGTQQFF; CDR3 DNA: TGCGCCAGCAGCGCGGAGGGGACTCAGCAGTTCTTC
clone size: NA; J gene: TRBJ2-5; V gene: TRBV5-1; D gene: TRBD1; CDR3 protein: CASSIGQALGETQYF; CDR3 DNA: TGCGCCAGCAGCATAGGACAGGCTTTGGGGGAGACCCAGTACTTC
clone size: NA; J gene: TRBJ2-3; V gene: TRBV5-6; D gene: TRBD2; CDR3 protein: CASSLVGLAVPSTDTQYF; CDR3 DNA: TGTGCCAGCAGCTTGGTTGGACTAGCGGTCCCGAGCACAGATACGCAGTATTTT
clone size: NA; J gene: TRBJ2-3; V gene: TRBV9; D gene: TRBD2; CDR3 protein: CASSYSGRFTDTQYF; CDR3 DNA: TGTGCCAGCAGCTATAGCGGGAGGTTCACAGATACGCAGTATTTT
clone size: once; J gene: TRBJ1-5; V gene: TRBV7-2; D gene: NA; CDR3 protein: CASSLGQGRGNQPQHF; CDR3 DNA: TGTGCCAGCAGCTTAGGCCAGGGTCGCGGCAATCAGCCCCAGCATTTT
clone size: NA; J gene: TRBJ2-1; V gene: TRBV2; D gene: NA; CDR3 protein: CASSEAMVVNEQFF; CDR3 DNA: TGTGCCAGCAGTGAAGCGATGGTAGTCAATGAGCAGTTCTTC
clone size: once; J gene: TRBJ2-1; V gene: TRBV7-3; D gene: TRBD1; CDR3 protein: CASSLLGQVDNEQFF; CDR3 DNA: TGTGCCAGCAGCTTATTGGGACAGGTGGACAATGAGCAGTTCTTC
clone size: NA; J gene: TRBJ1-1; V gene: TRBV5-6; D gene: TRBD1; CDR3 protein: CASSLIGTGELTEAFF; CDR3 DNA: TGTGCCAGCAGCTTGATTGGGACAGGGGAATTAACTGAAGCTTTCTTT
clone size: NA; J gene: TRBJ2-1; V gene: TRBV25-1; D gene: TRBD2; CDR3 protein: CASSPEASGRYNEQFF; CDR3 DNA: TGTGCCAGCAGTCCAGAGGCTAGCGGGAGATACAATGAGCAGTTCTTC
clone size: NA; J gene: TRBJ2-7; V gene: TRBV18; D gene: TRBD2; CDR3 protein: CASSPIRGGEQYF; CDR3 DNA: TGTGCCAGCTCACCCATCCGGGGGGGGGAGCAGTACTTC
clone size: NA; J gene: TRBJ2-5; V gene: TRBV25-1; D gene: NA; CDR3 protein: CASSTVEKTQYF; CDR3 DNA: TGTGCCAGCAGTACCGTCGAGAAGACCCAGTACTTC
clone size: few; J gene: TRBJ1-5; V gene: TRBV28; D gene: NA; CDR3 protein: CASSFFRDAQPQHF; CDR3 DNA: TGTGCCAGCAGTTTTTTCAGGGATGCTCAGCCCCAGCATTTT
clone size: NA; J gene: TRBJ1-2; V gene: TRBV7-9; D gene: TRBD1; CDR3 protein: CASSQLSGTGFGYTF; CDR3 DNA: TGTGCCAGCAGCCAACTGTCCGGGACAGGGTTTGGCTACACCTTC